This T cell receptor beta chain was obtained from a study of T cell responses to AZD1222 COVID-19 vaccine. Study-wide results and limits: Spike-specific TCR repertoires showed rising breadth and depth after two AZD1222 doses. Close to half of all spike-specific TCRs reportedly target regions of the variants that are unmutated. The peak T cell response came first, and repertoires were sampled only after it.

Notes on this clone: The antigen is not known.

This CDR3 has 15 residues. Unmatched junction bases numbered 7, after V lost 7 bases and J lost 2 bases. Germline CDR1 reads MDHEN; CDR2 reads SYDVKM. Assay: immunoSEQ multiplex PCR; the TCRdb copy retains only in-frame clones and omits some. The data show under 70,000 clones, approximately 85% seen once. Sequences were derived from peripheral blood, sampled on day 0 of MenACWY control vaccination. The genes are TRBV28 and TRBJ2-7; 11 bases agree with TRBD2. The source of this sequence is an adult in good health. The CDR3 bases are TGTGCCAGCACCATAAGGGGACTAGCGGCCTACGAGCAGTACTTC. Amino acids: CASTIRGLAAYEQYF.